This T cell receptor (beta chain) was captured in a study of CD8 T cells in Susac syndrome. Findings and caveats of the study: The number of individuals included in the study's TCR sequencing and HLA analysis was acknowledged as relatively small.

Random hexamers were used to reverse transcribe an amount of roughly 0.45 to 1 ug RNA. The authors amplified TCR beta CDR3 across 54 Vbeta and 13 Jbeta using immunoSEQ multiplex PCR. TCRdb passed the immunoSEQ multiplex PCR reads through MiXCR, listing each CDR3 protein once. The sample lists about 160,000 distinct CDR3 sequences, 93% seen once, with more than 0.11% in the top ten. Controls comprised healthy donors matched for age and sex. The authors negatively isolated CD8+ and CD4+ T cells and FACS-enriched TEMRA cells. About this clonotype: Its antigen is unidentified.

CDR1 and CDR2 from the germline V gene are SQVTM and ANQGSEA. The CDR3 is 22 residues long. V shed 2 bases and J 0 bases; nucleotides not matched to a gene: 22. This sequence joins TRBV29-1 and TRBJ1-6, with 7 bases identical to TRBD1. Sequencing was performed on CD4+ T cells from PBMCs. The clonotype comes from a human donor in good health. The CDR3 DNA reads as TGCAGCGTTGAACGCAGCCAATCGGGACAGATATTGATGAGCTCCTATAATTCACCCCTCCACTTT. It specifies CSVERSQSGQILMSSYNSPLHF.